This T cell receptor beta chain emerged from a study of T cells in women clearing cervical HPV infection. By frequency, this clone registers medium-sized (0.01 to 0.1%). The read is 3 residues too short to cover the CDR3 end, so that end is filled in from the germline J gene. The germline V gene has CDR1 KGHSH and CDR2 LQKENI. The CDR3 contains 15 residues. immunoSEQ multiplex PCR used an average of around 1,200 ng genomic DNA. TCRdb's table, derived via immunoSEQ multiplex PCR, lists solely in-frame clones and lacks some. The sample yields roughly 30,000 clones, of which the top ten take up roughly 8%.

Sequencing input: blood buffy coat. The chain couples TRBV18 to TRBJ2-4, with TRBD2 matching 8 bases. This TCR was sampled from a woman between 18 and 70 years old with a cervical HPV16 infection that either progressed to CIN3+ or cleared (not recorded which). CDR3 DNA, as far as it was read: TGTGCCAGCTCACCCCCCGGTTTTGCGGGGGGATTT. It is translated as CASSPPGFAGGF. The CDR3 reads in full as CASSPPGFAGGFQYF.